A single TCR beta chain is shown here with its context. No antigen is known for it. The junction had 8 bases not matched to a gene; V was cut back by 6 bases and J by 7 bases. The CDR3 sequence is 14 residues long. Germline CDR1 and CDR2: MNHEY and SMNVEV (reference sequence). This entry comes from a study of OX40 agonist ivuxolimab in advanced cancers. General study findings and limits: The expanded peripheral T cells' antigen specificity was not determined. CD4+ and CD8+ T cells in blood underwent clonal expansion by week 6 at 0.1 to 3.0 mg/kg.

TCRdb's copy holds only in-frame clones and misses some; the assay was immunoSEQ multiplex PCR. The data hold about 60,000 clones, with approximately 86% observed a single time. This sequence originates from an adult with an advanced solid tumor such as melanoma, head and neck, liver or kidney cancer. This rearrangement joins TRBV27 to TRBJ2-2, with 7 bases aligning to TRBD1. Here the sequenced sample was CD4+ or CD8+ T cells sorted from blood, taken in a trial of the OX40 agonist ivuxolimab. The CDR3, as DNA: TGTGCCAGCAGACCGACGACAGGGCACGGGGAGCTGTTTTTT. As protein: CASRPTTGHGELFF.